One sample yielded the 21 T cell receptor beta chains listed below, sequenced in a study of beta chain features in type 1 diabetes. Study results and caveats: In all four CD4+ subsets, TCRB CDR3 length was significantly, moderately reduced in type 1 diabetes.

Their cognate antigens are unknown. What was sequenced were expressed TCRB transcripts, since all of the isolated RNA had been reverse transcribed. Some clones are missing from TCRdb's copy, which holds only in-frame ones; the method was immunoSEQ multiplex PCR. The sample yields under 250,000 clones, 14% seen once. The specimen sequenced was naive CD4+ T cells from blood. Receptors were obtained from a man aged 30-40 years with type 1 diabetes.

This clone was observed a few times. This chain joins TRBV7-2 and TRBJ2-7; 7 bases agree with TRBD1. CDR1 and CDR2 (germline): SGHTA, FQGNSA. Trimming cost V 2 bases and J 3 bases; bases outside gene matches: 10. The CDR3 spans 16 residues. CDR3: CASSLNGPGQSYEQYF. The CDR3 bases are TGTGCCAGCAGCTTAAATGGCCCGGGACAGAGCTACGAGCAGTACTTC. The complete variable domain, with remaining parts taken from reference TRBV7-2 and TRBJ2-7, reads GAGVSQSPSNKVTEKGKDVELRCDPISGHTALYWYRQSLGQGLEFLIYFQGNSAPDKSGLPSDRFSAERTGGSVSTLTIQRTQQEDSAVYLCASSLNGPGQSYEQYFGPGTRLTVT.

V and J are TRBV18 and TRBJ2-5; 12 bases are a match to TRBD2. This CDR3 has 15 amino acids. The V gene end was trimmed by 6 bases and the J gene end by 5 bases; junction bases not matched to a gene: 7. CDR1 and CDR2 from the germline V gene are KGHSH and LQKENI. CDR3: CASSPRTSGVETQYF. CDR3 in DNA: TGTGCCAGCTCGCCGCGGACTAGCGGGGTGGAGACCCAGTACTTC.

The chain joins TRBV7-9 to TRBJ2-7; the D is unclear. The germline CDR1 and CDR2 sequences are SEHNR and FQNEAQ (reference sequence). Trimming shortened V by 2 bases and J by 0 bases, and 8 bases separated the two germline ends. The CDR3 runs to 14 residues. The CDR3 sequence is CASSLSSSSYEQYF. Written as DNA, the CDR3 is TGTGCCAGCAGCTTAAGTTCGAGCTCCTACGAGCAGTACTTC.

The chain uses TRBV4-2 and TRBJ2-5, with 10 nucleotides matching TRBD2. The CDR3 is made up of 14 amino acids. From germline, CDR1 is LGHNA and CDR2 YNFKEQ. V dropped 4 bases and J dropped 5; count of bases not matched to a gene: 4. The CDR3: CASSRLLAGETQYF. CDR3 nucleotides: TGTGCCAGCAGCCGCTTACTAGCGGGGGAGACCCAGTACTTC.

The gene calls are TRBV14 and TRBJ2-1; D call uncertain. CDR3 length: 15 amino acids. Deletions cut 1 base from V and 0 bases from J, with 7 bases between. Germline CDR1 is SGHDN and CDR2 is FVKESK. The DNA of the CDR3 is TGTGCCAGCAGCCAAGTCTCCAGCTCCTACAATGAGCAGTTCTTC. This encodes CASSQVSSSYNEQFF.

In this sample, this clone turned up many times. This chain joins TRBV23-1 and TRBJ1-5; D unresolved. TRBV23-1 is known as an ORF, though its function is uncertain. The ends were cut back, 4 bases at V and 3 bases at J, with 16 bases in the middle. The CDR3 is 16 amino acids. The CDR3 bases are TGCGCCAGCAGTCCCAACCGGACTGCAATCAATCAGCCCCAGCATTTT. This codes for CASSPNRTAINQPQHF.

This clone was counted between two and nine times. The V and J genes are TRBV5-1 and TRBJ2-1, with D possibly TRBD2 on 5 matching bases. Between the trimmed V and J ends, which lost 6 bases and 8 bases, there was a span of 18 bases. The CDR3 loop spans 14 amino acids. Germline lookup yields CDR1 SGHRS and CDR2 YFSETQ. CDR3 protein: CASTPSRGSDEQFF. CDR3 sequence (DNA): TGCGCCAGCACGCCCTCTCGGGGTAGCGATGAGCAGTTCTTC.

V is TRBV27 and J is TRBJ1-4; perhaps TRBD1 as D (6 bases). This CDR3 is built from 15 residues. The V end was cut by 4 bases, the J end by 7 bases, with 16 bases between. Germline CDR1 MNHEY, CDR2 SMNVEV (reference sequence). Here the CDR3 DNA reads TGTGCCAGCAGTTCCCTGGACAGTGAGTCTGAAAAACTGTTTTTT. Protein sequence: CASSSLDSESEKLFF.

The chain joins TRBV28 to TRBJ2-5; the match to TRBD1 covers 7 bases. This CDR3 contains 16 residues. Germline trimming cut 3 bases from V and 4 bases from J; bases unmatched to any gene: 11. The germline V gene encodes CDR1 MDHEN and CDR2 SYDVKM. For the CDR3, the DNA is TGTGCCAGCAGTTTGCCTCAACAGGGGATCGGAGAGACCCAGTACTTC. Translating it yields CASSLPQQGIGETQYF.

This clone was seen more than once but under ten times. This sequence joins TRBV29-1 and TRBJ1-2; D gene uncertain. The CDR3 length is 11 residues. The germline CDR1 and CDR2 sequences are SQVTM and ANQGSEA. Trimming took 4 bases from V and 6 from J, leaving 9 bases between them. The CDR3 here is CSVGAENGYTF. The CDR3 DNA reads TGCAGCGTTGGGGCAGAGAATGGCTACACCTTC.

The J gene is TRBJ2-6, the V gene TRBV9; 7 bases align to TRBD2. This CDR3 has 15 residues. CDR1 SGDLS and CDR2 YYNGEE come from the germline V gene. Germline trimming cut 6 bases from V and 2 bases from J; bases unmatched to any gene: 5. The CDR3 reads CASTTAGAGANVLTF. The CDR3 region has the DNA TGTGCCAGCACGACGGCGGGGGCTGGGGCCAACGTCCTGACTTTC.

The sample holds a few counts of this clone. This sequence joins TRBV2 and TRBJ2-1; 10 nucleotides line up with TRBD2. The CDR3 covers 15 residues. J was trimmed by 8 bases and V by 4 bases; bases with no gene match: 8. Germline V lookup: CDR1 SNHLY, CDR2 FYNNEI. The CDR3 spells CASSVLAGVSDEQFF. The CDR3 DNA is TGTGCCAGCAGTGTCCTAGCGGGAGTATCGGATGAGCAGTTCTTC.

The chain employs TRBV30 and TRBJ1-5; tentative D call: TRBD1 (6 bases). CDR3 length: 15 amino acids. Germline CDR1 GTSNPN, CDR2 SVGIG (reference sequence). Between the trimmed V and J ends, which lost 1 base and 6 bases, there was a span of 16 bases. CDR3 amino acids: CAWSAVTGPGQPQHF. CDR3 nucleotides: TGTGCCTGGAGTGCTGTTACAGGGCCCGGTCAGCCCCAGCATTTT.

The genes are TRBV7-2 and TRBJ2-3, with TRBD2 matching over 9 bases. After removal of 1 base from V and 2 bases from J, the junction contained 7 bases not matched to a gene. This CDR3 has 17 amino acids. Per germline, CDR1 SGHTA and CDR2 FQGNSA. CDR3 coding DNA: TGTGCCAGCAGCTTAGATGGTAGCGGGGGCTTCACAGATACGCAGTATTTT. Its translation: CASSLDGSGGFTDTQYF.

This clone was counted between two and nine times. V and J are TRBV6-6 and TRBJ2-3; 9 bases are shared with TRBD2. This CDR3 contains 16 residues. V was pared by 5 bases and J by 0 bases, with 6 bases of the junction left unmatched. Germline CDR1 and CDR2: MNHNY and SVGAGI (reference sequence). The DNA for the CDR3 is TGTGCCAGCAGTGGTAGCGGGAGAACTAGCACAGATACGCAGTATTTT. This translates into CASSGSGRTSTDTQYF.

This clone occurred a few times. The V call is TRBV5-1, the J call TRBJ1-1; no firm D call. V lost 4 bases, J lost 4 bases, and 11 bases lay in between. Germline V gives CDR1 SGHRS, CDR2 YFSETQ. This CDR3 is 13 amino acids long. CDR3 sequence reads: CASSHAGATEAFF. The CDR3 nucleotides are TGCGCCAGCAGCCACGCGGGAGCCACTGAAGCTTTCTTT.

This chain links TRBV25-1 with TRBJ2-2; D possibly corresponds to TRBD1 (5 bases). CDR3 length: 15 amino acids. Germline V CDR1 and CDR2: MGHDK, SYGVNS. Trimming took off 5 bases at V and 3 bases at J, with 13 bases between the two ends. The CDR3 loop is CASSPTGAYTGELFF. The CDR3 region has the DNA TGTGCCAGCAGTCCGACTGGGGCATACACCGGGGAGCTGTTTTTT.

V and J are TRBV15 and TRBJ1-5; D ambiguous. From germline, CDR1 is LNHNV and CDR2 YYDKDF (reference sequence). V lost 1 base and J 5 bases, leaving 12 bases between the germline ends. The CDR3 totals 15 residues. This CDR3 reads CATSRGGVLDQPQHF. The DNA for the CDR3 is TGTGCCACCAGCAGAGGTGGTGTCCTAGATCAGCCCCAGCATTTT. The full variable domain, completed using reference TRBV15 and TRBJ1-5, is DAMVIQNPRYQVTQFGKPVTLSCSQTLNHNVMYWYQQKSSQAPKLLFHYYDKDFNNEADTPDNFQSRRPNTSFCFLDIRSPGLGDTAMYLCATSRGGVLDQPQHFGDGTRLSIL.

This clone was picked up a small number of times. Other nucleotide sequences from this sample produce the same CDR3. V and J are TRBV6-5 and TRBJ2-7; 7 nucleotides align to TRBD1. The CDR3 is 12 amino acids. Germline CDR1 reads MNHEY; CDR2 reads SVGAGI. The trim removed 5 bases at V and 3 bases at J, leaving 1 base unmatched. The CDR3 sequence is CASSRDSYEQYF. CDR3 nucleotides: TGTGCCAGCAGTCGGGACAGCTACGAGCAGTACTTC.

This clone has a handful of counts. The gene calls are TRBV6-5 and TRBJ2-5, with 7 bases that match TRBD1. V lost 4 bases, J lost 5 bases, and 4 bases stayed unmatched. CDR3 length: 13 amino acids. Germline lookup yields CDR1 MNHEY and CDR2 SVGAGI. The CDR3 DNA sequence: TGTGCCAGCAGTTTTACAGGGGTCGAGACCCAGTACTTC. It is translated as CASSFTGVETQYF.

Notes on this clone: Within the sample, other DNA sequences also encode this same CDR3. The chain is built from TRBV30 and TRBJ1-5, with D unclear. This CDR3 region has 12 residues. CDR1 and CDR2 from the germline V gene are GTSNPN and SVGIG (reference sequence). Trimming pared 1 base from V and 5 bases from J, leaving 6 bases between. The CDR3 is CAWSGGDQPQHF. The CDR3 nucleotides read TGTGCCTGGAGTGGGGGAGATCAGCCCCAGCATTTT.